One TCR beta chain is described in this entry. BIOMED2 TRB-A/B primer pools were used in multiplex TRB PCR. TCRdb called the multiplex PCR reads again in MiXCR, with one record for every CDR3 protein. The sample lists about 18,000 distinct CDR3 sequences, over 30% occurring once. This sample stems from a study of T and B cells in COVID-19 patients. From blood, about 240-550 ng of genomic DNA served as TRB template. Germline values: CDR1 MGHRA, CDR2 YSYEKL. This CDR3 region has 15 residues. The J segment lost 6 bases and the V segment lost 0 bases, leaving 6 bases of the junction unmatched. The receptor comes from a human donor with active COVID-19. The specimen was blood. This chain joins TRBV4-1 and TRBJ2-3, with 7 bases matching TRBD2. CDR3 loop: CASSQDPASGDTQYF. The CDR3 DNA follows: TGCGCCAGCAGCCAAGATCCCGCTAGCGGTGATACGCAGTATTTT.